A single sample is the source of the 22 T cell receptor beta chains below, sequenced in a study of cytomegalovirus exposure and HLA in healthy donors. 13 Jbeta primers and 60 Vbeta primers were used for the PCR. TCRdb's copy holds only in-frame clones and misses some; the assay was immunoSEQ multiplex PCR. This sample has under 150,000 clones; around 77% occur once, and the top ten carry more than 0.95%. The sample comprised PBMCs. The receptor set was obtained from a man aged 18-30 years in good health and CMV-seronegative.

This chain links TRBV5-1 with TRBJ2-5; 8 positions match TRBD1. The germline V gene has CDR1 SGHRS and CDR2 YFSETQ. The CDR3 totals 15 residues. J was trimmed by 3 bases and V by 0 bases; bases with no gene match: 4. CDR3 amino acids: CASSLVGDRKETQYF. In nucleotides, the CDR3 is TGCGCCAGCAGCTTGGTAGGGGACAGGAAAGAGACCCAGTACTTC.

The chain couples TRBV7-9 to TRBJ2-3; 7 bases agree with TRBD2. The length of the CDR3 is 14 residues. V shed 0 bases and J 4 bases; nucleotides not matched to a gene: 1. The germline V gene encodes CDR1 SEHNR and CDR2 FQNEAQ (reference sequence). The CDR3 sequence: CASSLAAGADTQYF. The DNA for the CDR3 is TGTGCCAGCAGCTTAGCGGCGGGGGCAGATACGCAGTATTTT.

This chain links TRBV9 with TRBJ2-3, with 8 positions matching TRBD2. This CDR3 spans 15 amino acids. In germline, CDR1 is SGDLS, CDR2 YYNGEE. J gave up 1 base and V 4 bases, and 5 bases lay outside the gene matches. This CDR3 is CASSKTSVGTDTQYF. CDR3 DNA sequence: TGTGCCAGCAGCAAGACTAGCGTGGGCACAGATACGCAGTATTTT.

The V call is TRBV6-6, the J call TRBJ1-1, with 11 bases fitting TRBD1. V lost 6 bases and J lost 5; bases outside the gene matches: 5. The germline gives CDR1 MNHNY, CDR2 SVGAGI (reference sequence). The CDR3 length is 14 residues. The CDR3 loop is CASRRDRGETEAFF. DNA of the CDR3: TGTGCCAGCAGACGGGACAGGGGGGAGACTGAAGCTTTCTTT.

J is TRBJ1-1 and V is TRBV4-2, with D uncertain. Trimming left V 4 bases short and J 7 bases short, with 13 bases between. Germline V lookup: CDR1 LGHNA, CDR2 YNFKEQ. This CDR3 is 13 amino acids long. CDR3 in amino acids: CASSLRAGSEAFF. CDR3 DNA: TGTGCCAGCAGCCTAAGGGCGGGGAGTGAAGCTTTCTTT.

The rearrangement links TRBV12-5 to TRBJ2-7; weak D call: TRBD1 (5 bases). Germline V CDR1 and CDR2: LGHNT, FRNRAP. The CDR3 has 14 amino acids. V lost 5 bases to trimming and J lost 2 bases, with 13 bases between them. The CDR3 DNA reads as TGTGCTAGTGGTCTAGTGACAGCAACCTACGAGCAGTACTTC. Amino acid sequence: CASGLVTATYEQYF.

In this sample, this clone turned up once. The genes are TRBV2 and TRBJ2-7; maybe TRBD1 (6 bases). With 8 bases removed from V and 6 bases from J, the gap between germline ends came to 11 bases. Germline V gene data show CDR1 as SNHLY and CDR2 as FYNNEI. This CDR3 spans 11 amino acids. The CDR3 DNA reads TGTGCCAGCGTAACAGGGACCGAGCAGTACTTC. Protein product: CASVTGTEQYF.

V gene TRBV7-2 combines with J gene TRBJ1-1, with a possible D match to TRBD1 (5 bases). Trimming stripped 1 base from V and 8 bases from J, with 8 bases between. The CDR3 loop spans 12 amino acids. CDR1 and CDR2 from the germline V gene are SGHTA and FQGNSA. CDR3: CASSLEGREAFF. In DNA, the CDR3 is TGTGCCAGCAGCTTAGAGGGGCGAGAAGCTTTCTTT.

Turning to this clone: This specimen includes other DNA sequences encoding the same CDR3. The chain combines TRBV4-3 with TRBJ2-6, with D possibly being TRBD2 (6 bases). V was clipped by 0 bases and J by 4 bases, with 10 bases between them. Germline CDR1 is LGHNA and CDR2 is YSLEER. The CDR3 contains 16 residues. The CDR3 region has the DNA TGCGCCAGCAGCCAAGAGGCGGGGTCCGGGGCCAACGTCCTGACTTTC. Protein: CASSQEAGSGANVLTF.

The chain uses TRBV27 and TRBJ2-3; TRBD2 aligns across 10 bases. The CDR3 is made up of 16 amino acids. Germline V gene data show CDR1 as MNHEY and CDR2 as SMNVEV (reference sequence). V was pared by 2 bases and J by 3 bases, with 5 bases of the junction left unmatched. CDR3 amino acids: CASSLTPSGGTDTQYF. For the CDR3, the DNA is TGTGCCAGCAGTTTAACCCCTAGCGGGGGAACAGATACGCAGTATTTT.

The chain joins TRBV5-1 to TRBJ2-5; 10 nucleotides agree with TRBD1. The J call may be mistaken, given a closer DNA end match to TRBJ2-7. CDR1 is SGHRS and CDR2 is YFSETQ in the germline V gene. This CDR3 spans 14 amino acids. The CDR3 DNA follows: TGCGCCAGCAGCTTTCGACAGGGGGCCGGCGAGCAGTACTTC. Translated: CASSFRQGAGEQYF.

This clone has only a few counts. The V and J genes are TRBV2 and TRBJ2-1, with TRBD2 identical over 9 bases. V shed 3 bases and J 6 bases; nucleotides not matched to a gene: 12. Per the germline V gene, CDR1 is SNHLY and CDR2 is FYNNEI. This CDR3 is 17 amino acids long. In nucleotides, the CDR3 is TGTGCCAGCAGTGAGATTAGCGGGGGAAGTTATGCCAATGAGCAGTTCTTC. Encoded protein: CASSEISGGSYANEQFF.

This chain links TRBV6-1 with TRBJ2-4; 12 bases align to TRBD2. Germline V gene sequence: CDR1 MNHNS, CDR2 SASEGT. This CDR3 is built from 17 residues. V lost 4 bases, J lost 0 bases, and 4 bases stayed unmatched. As DNA, the CDR3 is TGTGCCAGCAGTGTACTAGCGGGGGGACTAGCCAAAAACATTCAGTACTTC. As protein: CASSVLAGGLAKNIQYF.

J is TRBJ1-1 and V is TRBV7-2, with D possibly being TRBD1 (6 bases). With 2 bases removed from V and 3 bases from J, the gap between germline ends came to 7 bases. CDR1 and CDR2 from the germline V gene are SGHTA and FQGNSA. This CDR3 spans 13 amino acids. The CDR3, as DNA: TGTGCCAGCAGCTTATACAGGGACACTGAAGCTTTCTTT. Residues: CASSLYRDTEAFF.

This clone showed up just once. J is TRBJ1-2 and V is TRBV19; 7 nucleotides agree with TRBD1. The CDR3 has 13 residues. Per the germline V gene, CDR1 is LNHDA and CDR2 is SQIVND (reference sequence). V was pared by 9 bases and J by 6 bases, with 10 bases of the junction left unmatched. The CDR3 DNA is TGTGCCAGCAACACTGGGACAGCTGATGGCTACACCTTC. Translating gives CASNTGTADGYTF. Supplemented by reference TRBV19 and TRBJ1-2, the full variable domain reads DGGITQSPKYLFRKEGQNVTLSCEQNLNHDAMYWYRQDPGQGLRLIYYSQIVNDFQKGDIAEGYSVSREKKESFPLTVTSAQKNPTAFYLCASNTGTADGYTFGSGTRLTVV.

This clone was detected a few times. V gene TRBV6-1 combines with J gene TRBJ2-7; D possibly corresponds to TRBD1 (8 bases). The CDR3 consists of 15 residues. V dropped 8 bases and J dropped 4 bases, with 21 bases sitting between them. Germline loops: CDR1 MNHNS, CDR2 SASEGT. CDR3 in DNA: TGTGCCAGCCGGGTTACAGGGGGGGCGCGGTACGAGCAGTACTTC. Translating gives CASRVTGGARYEQYF.

The chain joins TRBV4-1 to TRBJ2-6; 7 bases fit TRBD1. J gave up 3 bases and V 1 base, and 12 bases lay outside the gene matches. The germline CDR1 and CDR2 sequences are MGHRA and YSYEKL. CDR3 size: 19 residues. The CDR3 region is CASSQGEGAHRIGANVLTF. In DNA, the CDR3 is TGCGCCAGCAGCCAAGGTGAGGGGGCGCACAGGATTGGGGCCAACGTCCTGACTTTC.

The chain combines TRBV19 with TRBJ2-3; 7 bases agree with TRBD2. Germline V gives CDR1 LNHDA, CDR2 SQIVND (reference sequence). CDR3 length: 18 residues. With 0 bases clipped from V and 0 bases from J, the junction kept 9 bases outside the gene matches. CDR3 amino acids: CASSIDRGLVQSTDTQYF. CDR3 nucleotide sequence: TGTGCCAGTAGTATAGATAGAGGACTAGTGCAAAGCACAGATACGCAGTATTTT.

V is TRBV7-6 and J is TRBJ2-7; possible D gene TRBD2, 5 bases. The germline V gene encodes CDR1 SGHVS and CDR2 FNYEAQ. V was cut by 5 bases and J by 5 bases, with 19 bases left in between. This CDR3 has 15 residues. CDR3 in DNA: TGTGCCAGCAGCCAAGGATTCGAGGGCCGGCACGAGCAGTACTTC. Protein sequence: CASSQGFEGRHEQYF.

V is TRBV4-3 and J is TRBJ2-1; 9 bases agree with TRBD2. Germline values: CDR1 LGHNA, CDR2 YSLEER. The V gene end was trimmed by 3 bases and the J gene end by 8 bases; junction bases not matched to a gene: 2. This CDR3 spans 13 amino acids. This CDR3 reads CASSQSGGYEQFF. CDR3 in DNA: TGCGCCAGCAGCCAGAGCGGGGGGTATGAGCAGTTCTTC.

V usage is TRBV7-2 and J usage is TRBJ2-3; 10 bases align to TRBD1. CDR3 length: 15 amino acids. Trimming at V came to 5 bases and at J to 5 bases, leaving 7 bases not matched to a gene. Germline loops: CDR1 SGHTA, CDR2 FQGNSA. The CDR3 sequence is CASSVGQGMLDTQYF. DNA of the CDR3: TGTGCCAGCAGCGTGGGACAGGGGATGTTAGATACGCAGTATTTT. The full variable domain, rest sourced from reference TRBV7-2 and TRBJ2-3, is GAGVSQSPSNKVTEKGKDVELRCDPISGHTALYWYRQSLGQGLEFLIYFQGNSAPDKSGLPSDRFSAERTGGSVSTLTIQRTQQEDSAVYLCASSVGQGMLDTQYFGPGTRLTVL.

This chain links TRBV29-1 with TRBJ1-1; D is unresolved. Per germline, CDR1 SQVTM and CDR2 ANQGSEA. CDR3 length equals 14 residues. Trimming stripped 6 bases from V and 3 bases from J, with 17 bases between. The CDR3, as DNA: TGCAGCGTCACCGAGTCGGGGTGGGACACTGAAGCTTTCTTT. Amino acid sequence: CSVTESGWDTEAFF.